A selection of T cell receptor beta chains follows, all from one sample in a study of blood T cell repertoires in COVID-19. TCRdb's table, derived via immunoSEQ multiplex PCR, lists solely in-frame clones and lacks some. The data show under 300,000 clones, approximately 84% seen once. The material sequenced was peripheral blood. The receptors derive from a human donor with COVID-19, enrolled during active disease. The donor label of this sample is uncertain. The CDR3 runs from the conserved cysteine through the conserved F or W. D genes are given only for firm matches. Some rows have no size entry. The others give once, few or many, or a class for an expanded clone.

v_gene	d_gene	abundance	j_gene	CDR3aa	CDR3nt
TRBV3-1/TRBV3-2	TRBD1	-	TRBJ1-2	CASSQEEGRGKNGYTF	TGTGCCAGCAGCCAAGAGGAGGGCAGGGGGAAGAATGGCTACACCTTC
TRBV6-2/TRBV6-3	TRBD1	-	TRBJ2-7	CASSGGQGLREQYF	TGTGCCAGCAGTGGGGGACAGGGCCTCAGGGAGCAGTACTTC
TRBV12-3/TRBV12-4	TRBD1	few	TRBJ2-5	CASRRDRQETQYF	TGTGCCAGCAGAAGGGACAGACAAGAGACCCAGTACTTC
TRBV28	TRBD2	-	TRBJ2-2	CASVNPAGGRGGELFF	TGTGCCAGCGTCAACCCAGCGGGAGGCCGGGGCGGGGAGCTGTTTTTT
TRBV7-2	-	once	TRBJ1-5	CASSLRTAAQPQHF	TGTGCCAGCAGCTTAAGGACTGCCGCTCAGCCCCAGCATTTT
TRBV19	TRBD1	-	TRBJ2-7	CASKTQGAATYEQYF	TGTGCCAGTAAAACCCAGGGGGCAGCCACCTACGAGCAGTACTTC
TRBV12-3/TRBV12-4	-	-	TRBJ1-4	CASSFLLGEKLFF	TGTGCCAGCAGTTTTCTCCTCGGTGAAAAACTGTTTTTT
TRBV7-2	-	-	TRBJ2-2	CASSLASGSLGELFF	TGTGCCAGCAGCTTAGCTAGCGGTAGTCTCGGGGAGCTGTTTTTT
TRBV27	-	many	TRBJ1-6	CASMNGRSPLHF	TGTGCCAGTATGAACGGTCGGTCACCCCTCCACTTT
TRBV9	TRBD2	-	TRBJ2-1	CASSGRTAGESHEQFF	TGTGCCAGCAGCGGACGGACAGCGGGAGAGAGCCATGAGCAGTTCTTC
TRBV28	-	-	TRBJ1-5	CASSSGASNQPQHF	TGTGCCAGCAGTTCAGGCGCTAGCAATCAGCCCCAGCATTTT
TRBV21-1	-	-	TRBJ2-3	CASSSPGKDTQYF	TGTGCCAGCAGCTCTCCAGGGAAAGATACGCAGTATTTT
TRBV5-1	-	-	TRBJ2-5	CASSNGRQETQYF	TGCGCCAGCAGCAATGGTCGGCAAGAGACCCAGTACTTC
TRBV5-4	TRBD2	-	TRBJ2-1	CASSFGTSGIDEQFF	TGTGCCAGCAGCTTTGGAACTAGCGGGATCGATGAGCAGTTCTTC
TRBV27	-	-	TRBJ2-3	CASSQQGSDTQYF	TGTGCCAGCAGTCAACAGGGTTCAGATACGCAGTATTTT
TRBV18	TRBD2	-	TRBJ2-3	CASSKGSAGAGTDTQYF	TGTGCCAGCTCAAAGGGGAGCGCGGGAGCAGGCACAGATACGCAGTATTTT
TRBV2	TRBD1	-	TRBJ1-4	CASHNRGSFEKLFF	TGTGCCAGCCACAACAGGGGTAGTTTCGAAAAACTGTTTTTT
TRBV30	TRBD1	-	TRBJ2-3	CAWRQGAHDTQYF	TGTGCCTGGCGACAGGGGGCGCACGATACGCAGTATTTT
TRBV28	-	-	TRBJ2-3	CASRAGQLGDTQYF	TGTGCCAGCCGAGCGGGCCAACTGGGGGATACGCAGTATTTT
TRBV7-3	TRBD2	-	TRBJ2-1	CASSSAGAYNEQFF	TGTGCCAGCAGTTCGGCGGGAGCCTACAATGAGCAGTTCTTC
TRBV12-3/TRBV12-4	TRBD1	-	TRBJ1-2	CASSRTGVGGYTF	TGTGCCAGCAGCAGAACAGGGGTAGGTGGCTACACCTTC
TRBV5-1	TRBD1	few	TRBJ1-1	CASSFAGTGSTEAFF	TGCGCCAGCAGCTTCGCCGGGACAGGGAGCACTGAAGCTTTCTTT
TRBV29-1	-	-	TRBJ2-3	CSVEEQGDTQYF	TGCAGCGTTGAGGAACAGGGAGATACGCAGTATTTT
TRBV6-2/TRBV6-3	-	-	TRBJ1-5	CASSYSKLRQWDQPQHF	TGTGCCAGCAGTTACTCGAAGTTACGACAGTGGGATCAGCCCCAGCATTTT
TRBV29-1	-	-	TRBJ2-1	CSVEVTNWDNEQFF	TGCAGCGTTGAGGTGACAAACTGGGACAATGAGCAGTTCTTC
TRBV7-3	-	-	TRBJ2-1	CASSLTGLAEQFF	TGTGCCAGCAGCTTAACGGGACTCGCCGAGCAGTTCTTC
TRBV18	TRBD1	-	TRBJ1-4	CASSPGTGASNEKLFF	TGTGCCAGCTCACCCGGGACAGGGGCGTCTAATGAAAAACTGTTTTTT
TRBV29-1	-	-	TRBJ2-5	CSVLGGPTQETQYF	TGCAGCGTTCTGGGGGGTCCTACTCAAGAGACCCAGTACTTC
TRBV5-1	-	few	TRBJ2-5	CASSLGRETQYF	TGCGCCAGCAGCTTGGGCAGGGAGACCCAGTACTTC
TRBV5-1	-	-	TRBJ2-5	CASSPRLGEETQYF	TGCGCCAGCAGCCCCCGACTAGGGGAAGAGACCCAGTACTTC
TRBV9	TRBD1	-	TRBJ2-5	CASSVGDRQETQYF	TGTGCCAGCAGCGTAGGGGACAGACAAGAGACCCAGTACTTC
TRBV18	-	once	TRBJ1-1	CASSPNKNTEAFF	TGTGCCAGCTCACCCAACAAGAACACTGAAGCTTTCTTT
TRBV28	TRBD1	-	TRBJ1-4	CASSQGQGAVGEKLFF	TGTGCCAGCAGTCAGGGACAGGGCGCCGTCGGTGAAAAACTGTTTTTT
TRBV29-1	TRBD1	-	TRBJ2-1	CSVGIGQGAWNEQFF	TGCAGCGTCGGGATCGGGCAGGGGGCATGGAATGAGCAGTTCTTC
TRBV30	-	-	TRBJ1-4	CAWTGTLGAKLFF	TGTGCCTGGACGGGGACCTTGGGGGCAAAACTGTTTTTT
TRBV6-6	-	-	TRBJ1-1	CASSWGVATGEAFF	TGTGCCAGCAGTTGGGGGGTAGCCACGGGTGAAGCTTTCTTT
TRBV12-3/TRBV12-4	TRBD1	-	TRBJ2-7	CASSLGDRVLVF	TGTGCCAGCAGTTTAGGGGACAGGGTTTTAGTCTTC
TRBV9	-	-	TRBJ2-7	CASGTGGGWKYF	TGTGCCAGCGGCACTGGGGGAGGTTGGAAGTACTTC
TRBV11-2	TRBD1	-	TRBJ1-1	CASSLSWTGNTEAFF	TGTGCCAGCAGCTTATCATGGACAGGGAACACTGAAGCTTTCTTT
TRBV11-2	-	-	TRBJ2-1	CASSLGTRGRGNEQFF	TGTGCCAGCAGCTTAGGTACGAGGGGCAGGGGTAATGAGCAGTTCTTC
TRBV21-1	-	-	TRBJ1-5	CASSKEAGGQPQHF	TGTGCCAGCAGCAAAGAGGCGGGGGGACAGCCCCAGCATTTT
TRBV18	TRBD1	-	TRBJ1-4	CASSKPGTGEKLFF	TGTGCCAGCTCAAAACCCGGGACAGGGGAAAAACTGTTTTTT
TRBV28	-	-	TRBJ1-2	CASSFFGGYTF	TGTGCCAGCAGTTTCTTCGGGGGCTACACCTTC
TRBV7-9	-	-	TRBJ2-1	CASSVASQIDNEQFF	TGTGCCAGCAGCGTCGCTTCTCAGATTGACAATGAGCAGTTCTTC
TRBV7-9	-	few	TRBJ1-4	CASSTGHNEKLFF	TGTGCCAGCAGCACGGGACACAATGAAAAACTGTTTTTT
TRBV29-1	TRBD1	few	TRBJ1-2	CSVEGQGMGLLSGGYTF	TGCAGCGTTGAAGGACAGGGTATGGGGCTTCTATCGGGGGGCTACACCTTC
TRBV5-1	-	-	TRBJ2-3	CASSFPQVNTDTQYF	TGCGCCAGCAGCTTCCCACAGGTGAACACAGATACGCAGTATTTT
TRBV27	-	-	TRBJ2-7	CASSFPRGEQYF	TGTGCCAGCAGTTTCCCCAGGGGAGAGCAGTACTTC
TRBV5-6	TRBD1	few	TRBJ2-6	CASRPGQNSGANVLTF	TGTGCCAGCAGGCCGGGACAGAACTCTGGGGCCAACGTCCTGACTTTC